These 26 T cell receptor beta chains were all obtained from the same sample, sequenced in a study of cytomegalovirus exposure and HLA in healthy donors. 60 Vbeta and 13 Jbeta primers were used in PCR. Method: immunoSEQ multiplex PCR; TCRdb's copy keeps in-frame clones and lacks some. Of around 160,000 clones listed, roughly three quarters are singletons. The sequencing input was PBMCs. All receptors derive from a man younger than 35 in good health and CMV-seropositive.

The rearrangement uses TRBV15 and TRBJ1-1, with 7 bases matching TRBD1. Per germline, CDR1 LNHNV and CDR2 YYDKDF (reference sequence). This CDR3 region has 13 residues. V was pared by 7 bases and J by 3 bases, with 5 bases of the junction left unmatched. The CDR3 region has the DNA TGTGCCACCAAGCAACAGGGGTACACTGAAGCTTTCTTT. It translates to CATKQQGYTEAFF.

There are a few counts of this clone. V usage is TRBV23-1 and J usage is TRBJ2-5, with TRBD2 as a possible D gene (5 bases). TRBV23-1 is treated as an ORF (open reading frame) with a function not yet certain. V lost 0 bases and J 3 bases, leaving 11 bases between the germline ends. The CDR3 is 15 amino acids. This CDR3 reads CASSQSGESEETQYF. The DNA for the CDR3 is TGCGCCAGCAGTCAATCCGGGGAGTCCGAAGAGACCCAGTACTTC.

The chain carries TRBV28 and TRBJ2-1, with TRBD2 identical over 7 bases. The V gene's germline CDR1 is MDHEN and CDR2 SYDVKM. After removal of 1 base from V and 9 bases from J, the junction contained 9 bases not matched to a gene. The CDR3 runs to 15 residues. CDR3 DNA: TGTGCCAGCAGTTTATCCCTGTGGGGGGGTGGTGAGCAGTTCTTC. Its translation is CASSLSLWGGGEQFF. Using reference TRBV28 and TRBJ2-1 for the parts outside the CDR3, the full variable domain is DVKVTQSSRYLVKRTGEKVFLECVQDMDHENMFWYRQDPGLGLRLIYFSYDVKMKEKGDIPEGYSVSREKKERFSLILESASTNQTSMYLCASSLSLWGGGEQFFGPGTRLTVL.

The chain employs TRBV18 and TRBJ2-3, with 7 nucleotides matching TRBD2. Looked up from germline, CDR1 is KGHSH and CDR2 is LQKENI. This CDR3 has 16 amino acids. Germline trimming cut 2 bases from V and 1 base from J; bases unmatched to any gene: 6. The CDR3 nucleotides are TGTGCCAGCTCACCAAACAGTGGGGGGGGCACAGATACGCAGTATTTT. Amino acids: CASSPNSGGGTDTQYF.

This clone showed up just once. The chain is built from TRBV10-3 and TRBJ2-3; D perhaps matches TRBD2 (6 bases). With 3 bases removed from V and 2 bases from J, the gap between germline ends came to 12 bases. The CDR3 has 15 residues. Germline values: CDR1 ENHRY, CDR2 SYGVKD. The CDR3 loop reads CAISEGSGPTDTQYF. CDR3 bases: TGTGCCATCAGTGAAGGTAGCGGCCCCACAGATACGCAGTATTTT.

This clone occurred once. CDR3: CASSLTQGSYEQYV. As DNA, the CDR3 is TGTGCCAGCAGCTTAACGCAGGGCTCCTACGAGCAGTACGTC. The V gene is TRBV7-9, the J gene TRBJ2-7; tentatively, D is TRBD1 (5 bases). CDR1 SEHNR and CDR2 FQNEAQ come from the germline V gene (reference sequence). Between the trimmed V and J ends, which lost 2 bases and 0 bases, there was a span of 8 bases. This CDR3 spans 14 amino acids.

This clone has just a few counts. The J gene is TRBJ1-5, the V gene TRBV15; a weak D match, TRBD1 (5 bases). The CDR3 loop spans 13 amino acids. Trimming cost V 3 bases and J 7 bases, with 10 bases left between them. Germline loops: CDR1 LNHNV, CDR2 YYDKDF (reference sequence). The CDR3 sequence: CATSSSREQPQHF. In nucleotides, the CDR3 is TGTGCCACCAGCAGTTCCAGGGAACAGCCCCAGCATTTT.

This clone appeared a few times. The CDR3 nucleotides are TGTGCCAGTCAATCGGACAGGGTCGGAAACACCATATATTTT. It translates to CASQSDRVGNTIYF. The chain links TRBV6-5 to TRBJ1-3; TRBD1 aligns across 8 bases. The CDR3 consists of 14 residues. The V gene end was trimmed by 9 bases and the J gene end by 4 bases; junction bases not matched to a gene: 8. In germline, CDR1 is MNHEY, CDR2 SVGAGI.

The rearrangement joins TRBV18 to TRBJ2-7; 7 bases match TRBD1. Losses at the gene ends were 2 bases for V and 1 base for J; bases not matched to a gene: 2. The CDR3 length is 14 residues. Germline loops: CDR1 KGHSH, CDR2 LQKENI. The CDR3 coding sequence is TGTGCCAGCTCACCAGACAGGGATTCCTACGAGCAGTACGTC. This sequence encodes CASSPDRDSYEQYV.

V is TRBV7-5 and J is TRBJ2-7; no check of the table's D call, TRBD2, against the DNA was made. TRBV7-5 is designated a pseudogene. The CDR3 runs 16 residues. Here the CDR3 reads CARNGQGSGRDNEQYV. CDR3 coding DNA: TGTGCCAGAAACGGACAGGGTAGCGGGAGGGATAACGAGCAGTACGTC.

The chain carries TRBV9 and TRBJ1-5, with D possibly being TRBD1 (6 bases). V lost 0 bases and J lost 7, with 11 bases in between. The germline gives CDR1 SGDLS, CDR2 YYNGEE. The CDR3 runs 14 residues. CDR3: CASSVDARGQPQHF. Here the CDR3 DNA reads TGTGCCAGCAGCGTAGATGCCAGGGGCCAGCCCCAGCATTTT.

This clone showed up just once. The V gene is TRBV5-1, the J gene TRBJ2-7, with TRBD2 as a possible D gene (6 bases). Germline V gene data show CDR1 as SGHRS and CDR2 as YFSETQ. This CDR3 spans 15 amino acids. V dropped 4 bases and J dropped 3 bases, with 17 bases sitting between them. CDR3 sequence reads: CASSIPGGGLYEQYV. Written as DNA, the CDR3 is TGCGCCAGCAGCATACCCGGGGGTGGACTCTACGAGCAGTACGTC.

The chain has TRBV18 and TRBJ2-3; a weak D match, TRBD1 (5 bases). The CDR3 covers 16 residues. Germline V CDR1 and CDR2: KGHSH, LQKENI. Trimming took off 4 bases at V and 3 bases at J, with 17 bases between the two ends. The CDR3 nucleotides read TGTGCCAGCTCACGGACCGGGCCCTCAGGGACAGATACGCAGTATTTT. Translation: CASSRTGPSGTDTQYF.

This clone showed up just a few times. The rearrangement uses TRBV4-1 and TRBJ2-2; D is unresolved. V was trimmed by 0 bases and J by 7 bases, leaving 9 bases between them. The CDR3 covers 14 residues. CDR1 is MGHRA, CDR2 YSYEKL, per germline. The CDR3 sequence is CASSQDLLYGELFF. The CDR3 nucleotides read TGCGCCAGCAGCCAAGATCTCCTTTACGGGGAGCTGTTTTTT.

V is TRBV7-6 and J is TRBJ2-6; 8 bases are a match to TRBD2. Looked up from germline, CDR1 is SGHVS and CDR2 is FNYEAQ. The CDR3 extends over 15 amino acids. Trimming took 5 bases from V and 4 from J; bases not matched to a gene: 4. The CDR3 nucleotides are TGTGCCAGCAGCCGTAGCGGGACCGGGGCCAACGTCCTGACTTTC. This encodes CASSRSGTGANVLTF.

This clone has more than one count but fewer than ten. The chain couples TRBV7-3 to TRBJ2-3, with TRBD1 as a possible D gene (6 bases). Trimming pared 1 base from V and 5 bases from J, leaving 7 bases between. The germline CDR1 and CDR2 sequences are SGHTA and FQGTGA. This CDR3 spans 13 amino acids. Here the CDR3 reads CASSLMTGDTQYF. DNA for the CDR3: TGTGCCAGCAGCTTAATGACAGGAGATACGCAGTATTTT.

In this sample, this clone turned up a few times. V usage is TRBV5-1 and J usage is TRBJ2-5, with 9 bases lining up with TRBD1. CDR3 size: 14 residues. V shed 4 bases and J 5 bases; nucleotides not matched to a gene: 6. Germline CDR1 SGHRS, CDR2 YFSETQ. The CDR3 region has the DNA TGCGCCAGCAGCCTAACAGGGGGCGGCGAGACCCAGTACTTC. It codes for CASSLTGGGETQYF.

This chain joins TRBV6-1 and TRBJ2-2; TRBD1 is a possible D gene (6 bases). Germline values: CDR1 MNHNS, CDR2 SASEGT. V was cut by 3 bases and J by 2 bases, with 16 bases left in between. CDR3 length: 17 residues. The CDR3 spells CASSEYRQAINTGELFF. CDR3 coding DNA: TGTGCCAGCAGTGAGTATAGACAGGCTATAAACACCGGGGAGCTGTTTTTT.

The V call is TRBV4-1, the J call TRBJ1-4; no clear D gene. Trimming took off 6 bases at V and 0 bases at J, with 5 bases between the two ends. This CDR3 spans 13 amino acids. Germline CDR1 and CDR2: MGHRA and YSYEKL. The CDR3 DNA is TGCGCCAGCAGACGGTCAACTAATGAAAAACTGTTTTTT. It codes for CASRRSTNEKLFF.

This chain joins TRBV29-1 and TRBJ1-5; 7 bases align to TRBD1. Losses at the gene ends were 4 bases for V and 7 bases for J; bases not matched to a gene: 7. Germline V gives CDR1 SQVTM, CDR2 ANQGSEA. This CDR3 has 13 residues. The chain's CDR3 is CSVVIGGEQPQHF. In DNA, the CDR3 is TGCAGCGTTGTTATAGGGGGCGAACAGCCCCAGCATTTT.

This clone has a handful of counts. V gene TRBV10-1 combines with J gene TRBJ1-4, with 7 positions matching TRBD1. V lost 6 bases to trimming and J lost 8 bases; unmatched junction nucleotides: 9. Germline CDR1 is WNHNN and CDR2 is SYGVQD (reference sequence). CDR3 size: 14 residues. Written as DNA, the CDR3 is TGCGCCAGCAGAGGGGACAGCGTGTGGGAAAAACTGTTTTTT. Translated: CASRGDSVWEKLFF.

The chain uses TRBV27 and TRBJ1-6; 8 positions match TRBD1. This CDR3 region has 14 residues. V was pared by 4 bases and J by 10 bases, with 6 bases of the junction left unmatched. Germline loops: CDR1 MNHEY, CDR2 SMNVEV (reference sequence). CDR3 loop: CASSSRDRWSPLHF. Here the CDR3 DNA reads TGTGCCAGCAGTTCCCGGGACAGGTGGTCACCCCTCCACTTT.

This clone occurred once. The J gene is TRBJ1-1, the V gene TRBV7-9; D gene uncertain. Germline V gene lookup returns CDR1 SEHNR and CDR2 FQNEAQ (reference sequence). The CDR3 runs to 13 residues. Trimming cost V 10 bases and J 0 bases, with 12 bases left between them. The CDR3 bases are TGTGCCACCGAGCCTCTGCTGAACACTGAAGCTTTCTTT. Translation: CATEPLLNTEAFF. The full variable domain, completed using reference TRBV7-9 and TRBJ1-1, is DTGVSQNPRHKITKRGQNVTFRCDPISEHNRLYWYRQTLGQGPEFLTYFQNEAQLEKSRLLSDRFSAERPKGSFSTLEIQRTEQGDSAMYLCATEPLLNTEAFFGQGTRLTVV.

The chain links TRBV6-1 to TRBJ2-7, with D possibly TRBD2 on 5 matching bases. The CDR3 is made up of 13 amino acids. V dropped 4 bases and J dropped 1 base, with 8 bases sitting between them. Germline-derived CDR1 and CDR2 are MNHNS and SASEGT. This CDR3 is CASSAGFSYEQYV. The CDR3 bases are TGTGCCAGCAGTGCGGGATTTTCCTACGAGCAGTACGTC.

The CDR3 DNA is TGCGCCAGCGGGACCCGGGACAGTCGATCACCCCTCCACTTT. It yields the protein CASGTRDSRSPLHF. This chain links TRBV5-1 with TRBJ1-6, with 7 bases fitting TRBD1. There are 14 residues in the CDR3. In germline, CDR1 is SGHRS, CDR2 YFSETQ. Trimming at V came to 7 bases and at J to 10 bases, leaving 11 bases not matched to a gene.

This clone has only a few counts. V is TRBV5-3 and J is TRBJ2-7; 8 bases line up with TRBD1. TRBV5-3 falls under the ORF class, with uncertain function. V lost 4 bases to trimming and J lost 2 bases; unmatched junction nucleotides: 5. The CDR3 spans 14 residues. The CDR3 nucleotides are TGTGCCAGAAGCCAGGGACAGGAAGCCTACGAGCAGTACGTC. It translates to CARSQGQEAYEQYV.